This TCR beta chain was recorded in a study of cytomegalovirus exposure and HLA in healthy donors. Study-level results: Another analysis was done later, and it associated 15,000 or so TCR beta sequences with HLA alleles at 0.05 false discovery rate.

The PCR ran on 60 Vbeta and 13 Jbeta primers. The method was immunoSEQ multiplex PCR; TCRdb's version includes in-frame clones alone and lacks a portion of them. Found here are about 170,000 clones, more than 60% of them singletons; the top ten hold roughly 3%. Concerning this clone: Its target is not known.

This sequence originates from a woman between 45 and 65 years old in good health and CMV-seropositive. The sample taken for sequencing was PBMCs.

The CDR3 region is CASSITGGQGHYEQYF. CDR3 in DNA: TGTGCCAGTAGTATAACGGGAGGACAGGGACACTACGAGCAGTACTTC. The chain has TRBV19 and TRBJ2-7; possible D gene TRBD1, 8 bases. Trimming pared 2 bases from V and 3 bases from J, leaving 17 bases between. Germline CDR1 LNHDA, CDR2 SQIVND (reference sequence). The CDR3 loop spans 16 amino acids.